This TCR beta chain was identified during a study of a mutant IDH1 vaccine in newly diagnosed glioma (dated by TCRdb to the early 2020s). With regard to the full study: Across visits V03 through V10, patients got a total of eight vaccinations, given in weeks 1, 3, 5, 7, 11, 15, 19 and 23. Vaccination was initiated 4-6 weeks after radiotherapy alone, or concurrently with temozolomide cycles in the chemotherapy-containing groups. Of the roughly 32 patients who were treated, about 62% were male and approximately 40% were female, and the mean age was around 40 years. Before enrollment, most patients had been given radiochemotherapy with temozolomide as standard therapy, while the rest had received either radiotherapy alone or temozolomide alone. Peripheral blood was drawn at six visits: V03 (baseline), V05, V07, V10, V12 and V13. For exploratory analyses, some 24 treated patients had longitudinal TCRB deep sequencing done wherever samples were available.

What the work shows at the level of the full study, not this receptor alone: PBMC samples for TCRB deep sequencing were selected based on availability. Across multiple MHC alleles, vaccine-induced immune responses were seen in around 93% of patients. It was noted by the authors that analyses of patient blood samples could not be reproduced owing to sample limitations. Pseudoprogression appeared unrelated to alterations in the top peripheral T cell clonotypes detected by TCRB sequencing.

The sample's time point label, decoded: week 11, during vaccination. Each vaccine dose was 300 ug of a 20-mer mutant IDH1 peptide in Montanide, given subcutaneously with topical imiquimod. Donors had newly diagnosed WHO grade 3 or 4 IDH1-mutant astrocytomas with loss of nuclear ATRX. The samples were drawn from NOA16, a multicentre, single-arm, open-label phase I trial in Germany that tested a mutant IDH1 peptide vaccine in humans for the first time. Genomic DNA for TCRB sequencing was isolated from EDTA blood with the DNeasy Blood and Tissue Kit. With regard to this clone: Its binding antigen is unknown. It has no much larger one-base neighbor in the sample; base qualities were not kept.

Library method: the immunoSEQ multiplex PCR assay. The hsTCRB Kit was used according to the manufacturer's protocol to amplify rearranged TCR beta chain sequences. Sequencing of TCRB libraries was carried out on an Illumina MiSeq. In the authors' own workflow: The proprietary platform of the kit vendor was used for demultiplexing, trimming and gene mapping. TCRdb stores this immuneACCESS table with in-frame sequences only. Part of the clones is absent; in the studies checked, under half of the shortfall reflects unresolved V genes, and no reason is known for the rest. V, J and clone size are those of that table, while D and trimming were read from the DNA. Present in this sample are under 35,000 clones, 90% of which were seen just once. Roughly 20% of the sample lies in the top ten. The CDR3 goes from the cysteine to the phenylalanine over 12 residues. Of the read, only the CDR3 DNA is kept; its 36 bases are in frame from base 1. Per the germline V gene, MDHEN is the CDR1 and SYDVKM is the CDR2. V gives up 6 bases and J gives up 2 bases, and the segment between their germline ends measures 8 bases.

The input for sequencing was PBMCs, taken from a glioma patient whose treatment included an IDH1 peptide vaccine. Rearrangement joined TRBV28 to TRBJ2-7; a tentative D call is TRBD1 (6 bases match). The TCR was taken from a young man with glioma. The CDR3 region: CASRQGTYEQYF. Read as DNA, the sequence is TGTGCCAGCAGACAGGGAACCTACGAGCAGTACTTC.